This T cell receptor (beta chain) came from a study of T cell changes during pregnancy in multiple sclerosis. Sequencing was performed with immunoSEQ multiplex PCR; in TCRdb, only in-frame clones are kept and a portion is missing. This sample carries fewer than 45,000 clones, around nine tenths of them seen once, and the ten largest clones take 6% to 7.5%. V lost 4 bases and J lost 6, with 20 bases in between. The length of the CDR3 is 16 residues. CDR1 is PRHDT, CDR2 FYEKMQ, per germline (reference sequence). Sample: CD8+ T cells from peripheral blood mononuclear cells, taken in the third trimester of pregnancy. The gene calls are TRBV13 and TRBJ2-3; tentatively, D is TRBD2 (7 bases). This clonotype originated in a female donor with multiple sclerosis, enrolled in a pregnancy study. CDR3 sequence reads: CASSSRGTTPADTQYF. DNA for the CDR3: TGTGCCAGCAGCTCGAGGGGGACTACCCCCGCGGATACGCAGTATTTT.